These 25 T cell receptor beta chains originate from one sample sequenced in a study of T cells in Graves' hyperthyroidism and ophthalmopathy. Amplification targeted TCR beta CDR3 regions from RNA transcripts. The study used the HTBI primer set for a first-round RT-PCR of the TCR CDR3. MiXCR was run by TCRdb on the multiplex PCR reads, yielding one entry per CDR3 protein. The data hold about 130,000 distinct CDR3 sequences, with roughly a fifth observed a single time. Sequencing input: blood. Receptor source: a woman aged 45 to 65 with Graves' hyperthyroidism that later progressed to Graves' ophthalmopathy.

The rearrangement joins TRBV18 to TRBJ2-7, with D possibly matching TRBD1 (6 bases). Trimming cost V 3 bases and J 4 bases, with 10 bases left between them. Per the germline V gene, CDR1 is KGHSH and CDR2 is LQKENI. This CDR3 is built from 13 residues. CDR3 sequence (DNA): TGTGCCAGCTCACCGGACAGCTATTACGAGCAGTACTTC. Translating it yields CASSPDSYYEQYF.

This clonotype was seen repeatedly, ten times or more. The rearrangement joins TRBV18 to TRBJ1-1, with a tentative D call TRBD1 (5 bases). Germline lookup yields CDR1 KGHSH and CDR2 LQKENI. This CDR3 spans 15 amino acids. Trimming stripped 2 bases from V and 0 bases from J, with 10 bases between. The CDR3 nucleotides are TGTGCCAGCTCACCAAGGGACTTTTTGAACACTGAAGCTTTCTTT. It codes for CASSPRDFLNTEAFF.

This sequence joins TRBV4-1 and TRBJ1-5; D is uncertain. The CDR3 is 14 residues long. Germline V gene lookup returns CDR1 MGHRA and CDR2 YSYEKL. V shed 0 bases and J shed 2 bases, with 5 bases lying between them. CDR3 in DNA: TGCGCCAGCAGCCAAGAGTGGGGCAATCAGCCCCAGCATTTT. It specifies CASSQEWGNQPQHF.

This clonotype was detected many times. CDR3 sequence (DNA): TGTGCCTGGAGTGTACCCGGCCCTTTCAGCAATCAGCCCCAGCATTTT. It specifies CAWSVPGPFSNQPQHF. The chain couples TRBV30 to TRBJ1-5; D is unresolved. The CDR3 length is 16 residues. V was cut by 0 bases and J by 1 base, with 13 bases left in between. Germline loops: CDR1 GTSNPN, CDR2 SVGIG (reference sequence).

The chain uses TRBV28 and TRBJ1-6; no definite D call. This CDR3 region has 14 residues. The V gene's germline CDR1 is MDHEN and CDR2 SYDVKM. V was pared by 6 bases and J by 0 bases, with 6 bases between. CDR3 residues: CASRESSYNSPLHF. CDR3 nucleotide sequence: TGTGCCAGCAGAGAGAGCTCCTATAATTCACCCCTCCACTTT.

The chain joins TRBV19 to TRBJ1-5; weak D call: TRBD1 (5 bases). This CDR3 has 15 residues. Germline V gene lookup returns CDR1 LNHDA and CDR2 SQIVND (reference sequence). Trimming pared 5 bases from V and 0 bases from J, leaving 11 bases between. CDR3 residues: CASSQSDSSNQPQHF. DNA of the CDR3: TGTGCCAGTAGTCAGTCCGACAGTAGCAATCAGCCCCAGCATTTT. Full variable domain (outside the CDR3, taken from reference TRBV19 and TRBJ1-5): DGGITQSPKYLFRKEGQNVTLSCEQNLNHDAMYWYRQDPGQGLRLIYYSQIVNDFQKGDIAEGYSVSREKKESFPLTVTSAQKNPTAFYLCASSQSDSSNQPQHFGDGTRLSIL.

V gene TRBV28 combines with J gene TRBJ1-4; no reliable D call. V lost 3 bases and J lost 0, with 5 bases in between. The CDR3 runs to 14 residues. Germline CDR1 MDHEN, CDR2 SYDVKM. CDR3 sequence (DNA): TGTGCCAGCAGTTTCCCGACAACTAATGAAAAACTGTTTTTT. This translates into CASSFPTTNEKLFF.

The sample holds many counts of this clonotype. The chain employs TRBV24-1 and TRBJ2-5; D might be TRBD2 (6 bases). This CDR3 has 14 amino acids. Germline-derived CDR1 and CDR2 are KGHDR and SFDVKD. The V and J ends lost 7 bases and 3 bases respectively, with 14 bases between them. The CDR3 nucleotides are TGTGCCACCAGATTGTCCGGGGGTGAAGAGACCCAGTACTTC. This encodes CATRLSGGEETQYF.

This clonotype was detected ten times or more. The chain combines TRBV28 with TRBJ1-1; TRBD1 is a possible D gene (5 bases). There are 13 residues in the CDR3. Germline V gene lookup returns CDR1 MDHEN and CDR2 SYDVKM. Trimming pared 7 bases from V and 0 bases from J, leaving 9 bases between. The CDR3 region has the DNA TGTGCCAGCACAACAGGTCTGAACACTGAAGCTTTCTTT. Translating it yields CASTTGLNTEAFF.

This clonotype occurred a few times. The J gene is TRBJ1-1, the V gene TRBV10-3; D is perhaps TRBD1 (5 bases). The V end lost 8 bases, the J end lost 0 bases, and 10 bases lay between the germline ends. CDR1 ENHRY and CDR2 SYGVKD come from the germline V gene. This CDR3 contains 13 residues. CDR3 in amino acids: CAIEDILNTEAFF. In DNA, the CDR3 is TGTGCCATCGAGGACATCCTGAACACTGAAGCTTTCTTT.

The rearrangement uses TRBV2 and TRBJ1-1; 7 bases line up with TRBD1. Germline V gene lookup returns CDR1 SNHLY and CDR2 FYNNEI. The CDR3 has 13 amino acids. With 6 bases clipped from V and 3 bases from J, the junction kept 4 bases outside the gene matches. CDR3 nucleotides: TGTGCCAGCAGGAGACAGGGCGACACTGAAGCTTTCTTT. This gives the protein CASRRQGDTEAFF. The full variable domain, its missing parts supplied by reference TRBV2 and TRBJ1-1, is EPEVTQTPSHQVTQMGQEVILRCVPISNHLYFYWYRQILGQKVEFLVSFYNNEISEKSEIFDDQFSVERPDGSNFTLKIRSTKLEDSAMYFCASRRQGDTEAFFGQGTRLTVV.

This clonotype occurred many times. The chain's CDR3 is CASSAGRAPETQYF. CDR3 coding DNA: TGTGCCAGCTCAGCAGGGAGGGCTCCAGAGACCCAGTACTTC. The chain couples TRBV18 to TRBJ2-5; 7 nucleotides agree with TRBD2. This CDR3 comprises 14 residues. Germline lookup yields CDR1 KGHSH and CDR2 LQKENI. Trimming took 5 bases from V and 4 from J; bases not matched to a gene: 7.

CDR3 protein: CASSSGGRVGEKLFF. The CDR3 DNA sequence: TGTGCCAGCAGCTCGGGGGGCAGGGTTGGTGAAAAACTGTTTTTT. This chain joins TRBV7-2 and TRBJ1-4, with a weak D call TRBD1 (6 bases). The CDR3 length is 15 residues. Germline CDR1 and CDR2: SGHTA and FQGNSA. The V and J ends lost 4 bases and 7 bases respectively, with 16 bases between them.

This clonotype occurred many times. This chain connects TRBV14 to TRBJ1-1, with D hard to call. Germline V gene lookup returns CDR1 SGHDN and CDR2 FVKESK. This CDR3 contains 14 residues. The V and J ends lost 4 bases and 1 base respectively, with 10 bases between them. CDR3 coding DNA: TGTGCCAGCAGCCTCTCACAAGGGAACACTGAAGCTTTCTTT. Its translation: CASSLSQGNTEAFF.

This clonotype was picked up many times. The chain has TRBV5-1 and TRBJ1-1; D is possibly TRBD1 (5 bases). This CDR3 contains 13 residues. V shed 2 bases and J shed 4 bases, with 9 bases lying between them. The germline V gene encodes CDR1 SGHRS and CDR2 YFSETQ. CDR3 protein: CASSFATVTEAFF. CDR3 in DNA: TGCGCCAGCAGCTTCGCGACAGTCACTGAAGCTTTCTTT.

This clonotype appeared a few times. This chain uses TRBV12-3 or TRBV12-4 with TRBJ2-7; 8 bases fit TRBD1. J lost 4 bases, V lost 6 bases, and 14 bases had no gene match. This CDR3 spans 16 amino acids. Here the CDR3 reads CASRRESQGELYEQYF. DNA for the CDR3: TGTGCCAGCAGACGGGAGTCACAGGGGGAATTGTACGAGCAGTACTTC.

This clonotype was detected only a few times. The V and J genes are TRBV28 and TRBJ1-1; TRBD1 matches 10 bases. Losses at the gene ends were 6 bases for V and 1 base for J; bases not matched to a gene: 8. This CDR3 has 16 residues. CDR1 is MDHEN and CDR2 is SYDVKM in the germline V gene. CDR3 in DNA: TGTGCCAGCAGACCCCCCGGACAGGGGGGGAACACTGAAGCTTTCTTT. Amino acid sequence: CASRPPGQGGNTEAFF.

This clonotype has a count of ten or more. The V gene is TRBV11-2, the J gene TRBJ2-7; D possibly corresponds to TRBD2 (6 bases). Deletions cut 4 bases from V and 4 bases from J, with 11 bases between. Germline loops: CDR1 SGHAT, CDR2 FQNNGV. This CDR3 is 13 amino acids long. The CDR3 DNA reads TGTGCCAGCAGCTCCGGGACTCTTTACGAGCAGTACTTC. This encodes CASSSGTLYEQYF. Together with reference TRBV11-2 and TRBJ2-7, the CDR3 gives the full variable domain: EAGVAQSPRYKIIEKRQSVAFWCNPISGHATLYWYQQILGQGPKLLIQFQNNGVVDDSQLPKDRFSAERLKGVDSTLKIQPAKLEDSAVYLCASSSGTLYEQYFGPGTRLTVT.

This clonotype came up a few times. In nucleotides, the CDR3 is TGTGCCAGCAGCTCCCCCCCTAGAAATGAGCAGTTCTTC. Its translation: CASSSPPRNEQFF. This rearrangement joins TRBV11-1 to TRBJ2-1; D remains ambiguous. The germline gives CDR1 SGHAT, CDR2 FQDESV (reference sequence). Trimming removed 4 bases from V and 7 bases from J, with 11 bases in between. This CDR3 spans 13 amino acids.

This clonotype occurred many times. The rearrangement uses TRBV30 and TRBJ1-5, with D possibly matching TRBD1 (6 bases). V was shortened by 2 bases and J by 4 bases, with 15 bases between the two germline ends. The V gene's germline CDR1 is GTSNPN and CDR2 SVGIG (reference sequence). The CDR3 is made up of 15 amino acids. The DNA of the CDR3 is TGTGCCTGGAGTTTCTCGGACAGCCAAAATCAGCCCCAGCATTTT. It codes for CAWSFSDSQNQPQHF.

This clonotype was recorded at least ten times. CDR3 amino acids: CSVPSGSSYNEQFF. In nucleotides, the CDR3 is TGCAGCGTACCAAGCGGGAGTTCCTACAATGAGCAGTTCTTC. This chain links TRBV29-1 with TRBJ2-1, with 8 bases aligning to TRBD2. The CDR3 has 14 residues. V gave up 6 bases and J gave up 1 base; unmatched junction bases: 5. CDR1 and CDR2 (germline): SQVTM, ANQGSEA.

In this sample, this clonotype turned up many times. This chain connects TRBV28 to TRBJ2-5, with D possibly being TRBD2 (6 bases). The V end was cut by 4 bases, the J end by 1 base, with 13 bases between. CDR1 and CDR2 from the germline V gene are MDHEN and SYDVKM. The CDR3 covers 15 residues. CDR3: CASSSVGGGQETQYF. CDR3 coding DNA: TGTGCCAGCAGTTCGGTCGGGGGTGGCCAAGAGACCCAGTACTTC.

This clonotype was seen at least ten times. The chain has TRBV28 and TRBJ1-2, with 8 bases aligning to TRBD1. Germline loops: CDR1 MDHEN, CDR2 SYDVKM. The V segment lost 4 bases and the J segment 5 bases; nucleotides outside the gene matches: 12. The CDR3 has 16 amino acids. The CDR3: CASSSTLGQGYYGYTF. CDR3 coding DNA: TGTGCCAGCAGTTCCACTTTAGGACAGGGATATTATGGCTACACCTTC.

Remarks on this clonotype: A much more abundant neighbour one base away suggests this may be a read error. The CDR3 coding sequence is TGCAGTGCTCTTGGGCCAGGGGTAAATCGGCCCCAGCATTTT. Its translation: CSALGPGVNRPQHF. The rearrangement joins TRBV20-1 to TRBJ1-5, with D tentatively TRBD1 (6 bases). The germline gives CDR1 DFQATT, CDR2 SNEGSKA (reference sequence). This CDR3 is 14 amino acids long.

This clonotype has a count of ten or more. The chain has TRBV20-1 and TRBJ2-3; 8 positions agree with TRBD2. Germline V gives CDR1 DFQATT, CDR2 SNEGSKA (reference sequence). The CDR3 loop spans 14 amino acids. V lost 5 bases and J lost 3; bases outside the gene matches: 7. As DNA, the CDR3 is TGCAGTGCTGGGACTAGTTTTAGAACAGATACGCAGTATTTT. Its protein product is CSAGTSFRTDTQYF.